A selection of T cell receptor beta chains follows, all from one sample in a study of beta chain features in type 1 diabetes. Assay: immunoSEQ multiplex PCR; the TCRdb copy retains only in-frame clones and omits some. The table includes about 250,000 clones, about 14% detected once. Sequences were obtained from naive CD4+ T cells from blood. Source of these receptors: a woman aged 40 to 50 in good health. The CDR3 runs from the conserved cysteine through the conserved F or W. Each record gives: V gene, D gene, J gene, clone size, CDR3 DNA, CDR3 protein. The D gene is left open where the match is weak. Clone size appears in some rows only: once, few, many, or a class for an expanded clone.

>TRBV29-1|NA|TRBJ1-3|NA
TGCAGCGTTGAAGAAGGACTGGGCCTCTCTGGAAACACCATATATTTT
CSVEEGLGLSGNTIYF
>TRBV19|NA|TRBJ2-7|NA
TGTGCCAGTAGCCAACCAGGAGGGGAGACCTACGAGCAGTACTTC
CASSQPGGETYEQYF
>TRBV19|TRBD1|TRBJ2-7|NA
TGTGCCAGTAGTACGAACAGGGGTACCTACGAGCAGTACTTC
CASSTNRGTYEQYF
>TRBV10-3|TRBD1|TRBJ2-7|few
TGTGCCATCAGTGGACAGGGGTCGGGTTACGAGCAGTACTTC
CAISGQGSGYEQYF
>TRBV27|TRBD2|TRBJ2-1|few
TGTGCCACCAAACATATAGCGGGAGAGAATGAGCAGTTCTTC
CATKHIAGENEQFF
>TRBV29-1|TRBD1|TRBJ1-2|NA
TGCAGCTCACAGGGGGGCAGTGGCTACACCTTC
CSSQGGSGYTF
>TRBV7-2|NA|TRBJ2-7|few
TGTGCCAGCAGCCCAGGGTCGTGGAGCGAGCAGTACTTC
CASSPGSWSEQYF
>TRBV10-2|TRBD1|TRBJ2-1|NA
TGCGCCAGCAGTCCGGGACAGGGGGGCAATGAGCAGTTCTTC
CASSPGQGGNEQFF
>TRBV19|TRBD1|TRBJ2-7|once
TGTGCCAGTAGGCGGACAGGGGCCTCCTACGAGCAGTACTTC
CASRRTGASYEQYF
>TRBV5-1|TRBD2|TRBJ2-7|few
TGCGCCAGCAGCTCTATTAGCGGGGCACTCTACGAGCAGTACTTC
CASSSISGALYEQYF
>TRBV18|NA|TRBJ2-3|few
TGTGCCAGCTCACCACGGGCAGGCTTCACAGATACGCAGTATTTT
CASSPRAGFTDTQYF
>TRBV7-2|TRBD2|TRBJ2-7|NA
TGTGCCAGCAGCTTAGTGGGCGGGGGGCCTGAGCAGTACTTC
CASSLVGGGPEQYF
>TRBV6-5|TRBD1|TRBJ2-1|NA
TGTGCCAGCAGTTTGGACAGGAACGAGCAGTTCTTC
CASSLDRNEQFF
>TRBV19|NA|TRBJ2-3|NA
TGTGCCAGTAGTAGCCTCCGGGGGGATACGCAGTATTTT
CASSSLRGDTQYF
>TRBV5-1|TRBD1|TRBJ1-1|NA
TGCGCCAGCAGCTTGAGTGAAGGGGGCATCGTGAACACTGAAGCTTTCTTT
CASSLSEGGIVNTEAFF
>TRBV6-5|NA|TRBJ1-2|NA
TGTGCCAGCAGCCGGGGTGGGGGGGCTTCGGGCTACACCTTC
CASSRGGGASGYTF
>TRBV6-5|NA|TRBJ2-7|NA
TGTGCCAGCAGCCGCTCCTACGAGCAGTACTTC
CASSRSYEQYF
>TRBV18|NA|TRBJ2-5|few
TGTGCCAGCTCACCAGTCCTAGACGCAAAAGAGACCCAGTACTTC
CASSPVLDAKETQYF
>TRBV6-5|NA|TRBJ2-7|NA
TGTGCCAGCAAGCCTTATCCAGGTACCTCCTACGAGCAGTACTTC
CASKPYPGTSYEQYF
>TRBV27|NA|TRBJ1-2|NA
TGTGCCAGCAGCATCCAGGCATCGTATGGCTACACCTTC
CASSIQASYGYTF
>TRBV4-1|NA|TRBJ1-6|few
TGCGCCAGCAGTTTAGGGGGAGTGGATTCACCCCTCCACTTT
CASSLGGVDSPLHF
>TRBV29-1|NA|TRBJ2-3|NA
TGCAGCGTGGAAAGACAGACCACTAGCACAGATACGCAGTATTTT
CSVERQTTSTDTQYF
>TRBV29-1|TRBD1|TRBJ1-1|few
TGCAGCGTCGCGCGAGTAACAGGGGTGAACACTGAAGCTTTCTTT
CSVARVTGVNTEAFF
>TRBV19|NA|TRBJ2-5|few
TGTGCCAGTAGTATAGCGGGGAGACAAGAGACCCAGTACTTC
CASSIAGRQETQYF
>TRBV14|NA|TRBJ1-2|few
TGTGCCAGCAGCCAACCCGGCGCGGGGAACGGCTACACCTTC
CASSQPGAGNGYTF
>TRBV7-9|TRBD1|TRBJ1-2|NA
TGTGCCAGCGGCGCAGGACAGGGGAGGTTTCATGGCTACACCTTC
CASGAGQGRFHGYTF
>TRBV7-9|NA|TRBJ1-4|NA
TGTGCCAGCAGTCCAAGGGGTGAAAAACTGTTTTTT
CASSPRGEKLFF
>TRBV7-9|TRBD2|TRBJ2-5|NA
TGTGCCAGCAGCTTTGGTAGCGGGGGATACCAAGAGACCCAGTACTTC
CASSFGSGGYQETQYF
>TRBV29-1|TRBD1|TRBJ1-2|NA
TGCAGCGCCTCACTAGGGGGCGCTGGCTATGGCTACACCTTC
CSASLGGAGYGYTF
>TRBV6-4|TRBD1|TRBJ2-2|NA
TGTGCCAGCAGTGACTATTGGGGGACAGCTTCGAACACCGGGGAGCTGTTTTTT
CASSDYWGTASNTGELFF
>TRBV13|TRBD2|TRBJ2-2|NA
TGTGCCAGCAGCTTAGGCCGGGCAGGGAGGGTCACCGGGGAGCTGTTTTTT
CASSLGRAGRVTGELFF